These T cell receptor beta chains were read from a single sample in a study of blood T cell repertoires in COVID-19. Only in-frame clones appear in the TCRdb table, and some are missing; sequencing was by immunoSEQ multiplex PCR. Among 170,000 or so clones, less than 90% were seen once, and the ten largest hold 13% to 15%. The sequenced material came from peripheral blood. The origin of the receptors is a man younger than 35 with active or convalescent COVID-19. Both conserved end residues are part of each CDR3. D genes are given only for firm matches. Only some rows state a clone size, as once, few, many or a class for expanded clones.

J,D,V,size,CDR3,DNA
TRBJ2-1,.,TRBV9,.,CASSVDIWERTTYNEQFF,TGTGCCAGCAGCGTAGATATTTGGGAGAGGACCACCTACAATGAGCAGTTCTTC
TRBJ1-4,TRBD1,TRBV5-4,.,CASSPDRVGEKLFF,TGTGCCAGCAGCCCCGACAGGGTCGGAGAAAAACTGTTTTTT
TRBJ2-1,.,TRBV7-3,.,CASSLNSPKQFF,TGTGCCAGCAGCTTAAACAGCCCGAAGCAGTTCTTC
TRBJ1-6,.,TRBV21-1,.,CASSPRDRVGISSLHF,TGTGCCAGCAGCCCACGAGACAGGGTGGGGATTTCATCCCTCCACTTT
TRBJ2-5,TRBD1,TRBV5-1,.,CASSQTRTGRETQYF,TGCGCCAGCAGCCAAACCAGGACAGGGAGAGAGACCCAGTACTTC
TRBJ2-7,.,TRBV28,.,CASSLETASPSNEQYF,TGTGCCAGCAGTCTGGAGACAGCCTCCCCCAGTAACGAGCAGTACTTC
TRBJ2-3,TRBD2,TRBV7-9,.,CASSLGGGLSTDTQYF,TGTGCCAGCAGCCTCGGGGGGGGGCTTAGCACAGATACGCAGTATTTT
TRBJ2-3,TRBD2,TRBV19,.,CASSTTSGDTQYF,TGTGCCAGTAGTACGACTAGCGGAGATACGCAGTATTTT
TRBJ1-1,TRBD1,TRBV11-2,.,CASSPSGQVMNTEAFF,TGTGCCAGCAGCCCTTCAGGACAGGTTATGAACACTGAAGCTTTCTTT
TRBJ2-2,.,TRBV21-1,.,CASRYGLAGGTGELFF,TGTGCCAGCAGATACGGACTAGCGGGAGGGACCGGGGAGCTGTTTTTT
TRBJ2-7,.,TRBV7-9,.,CASSLASGGSYEQYF,TGTGCCAGCAGCTTAGCGTCTGGAGGGTCCTACGAGCAGTACTTC
TRBJ1-1,.,TRBV12-5,.,CASGLVNSQGKSEAFF,TGTGCTAGTGGTTTGGTAAACTCTCAGGGAAAATCTGAAGCTTTCTTT
TRBJ2-1,.,TRBV5-5,.,CASSPVPSTGGDEQFF,TGTGCCAGCAGCCCGGTGCCGTCGACAGGCGGCGATGAGCAGTTCTTC
TRBJ1-1,TRBD1,TRBV10-2,.,CASSGTGGRDTEAFF,TGCGCCAGCAGTGGGACAGGGGGCAGGGACACTGAAGCTTTCTTT
TRBJ1-2,.,TRBV9,.,CASSVDGTNYGYTF,TGTGCCAGCAGCGTTGACGGGACTAACTATGGCTACACCTTC
TRBJ1-5,.,TRBV27,.,CASSLGGDEYQPQHF,TGTGCCAGCAGTTTAGGCGGAGACGAATATCAGCCCCAGCATTTT
TRBJ2-1,TRBD2,TRBV11-1,once,CASSLRLAGDEQFF,TGTGCCAGCAGCTTACGACTAGCGGGAGATGAGCAGTTCTTC
TRBJ2-5,TRBD1,TRBV7-6,.,CASSLGGQQETQYF,TGTGCCAGCAGCTTAGGGGGACAGCAAGAGACCCAGTACTTC
TRBJ1-2,.,TRBV28,.,CASQNQGNYGYTF,TGTGCCAGCCAAAACCAGGGAAACTATGGCTACACCTTC
TRBJ1-1,.,TRBV5-1,.,CASSLGESGGTEAFF,TGCGCCAGCAGCTTGGGGGAATCTGGAGGCACTGAAGCTTTCTTT
TRBJ2-6,TRBD1,TRBV7-9,.,CASSSPGTGTGANVLTF,TGTGCCAGCAGCTCGCCCGGGACAGGGACTGGGGCCAACGTCCTGACTTTC
TRBJ1-1,TRBD1,TRBV5-6,.,CASSLARGQRMMNTEAFF,TGTGCCAGCAGCTTGGCCCGGGGACAGAGGATGATGAACACTGAAGCTTTCTTT
TRBJ1-1,TRBD1,TRBV15,once,CATSRKDRDMNTEAFF,TGTGCCACCAGCCGGAAGGACAGGGACATGAACACTGAAGCTTTCTTT
TRBJ1-2,TRBD1,TRBV25-1,.,CASSESNPLQGANGYTF,TGTGCCAGCAGTGAATCCAACCCTCTACAGGGGGCGAATGGCTACACCTTC
TRBJ2-2,TRBD1,TRBV5-1,.,CASSWGQQNTGELFF,TGCGCCAGCAGCTGGGGACAGCAGAACACCGGGGAGCTGTTTTTT
TRBJ2-7,TRBD2,TRBV4-3,.,CASSQGTSGTTYEQYF,TGCGCCAGCAGCCAGGGGACTAGCGGGACGACCTACGAGCAGTACTTC
TRBJ1-1,.,TRBV5-1,.,CASSLGVSQGNTEAFF,TGCGCCAGCAGTTTAGGGGTTTCACAGGGGAACACTGAAGCTTTCTTT
TRBJ1-2,.,TRBV28,.,CASSFVGNYGYTF,TGTGCCAGCAGTTTCGTCGGGAACTATGGCTACACCTTC
TRBJ2-3,.,TRBV2,.,CASSFGPGTDTQYF,TGTGCCAGCTCCTTTGGCCCGGGTACAGATACGCAGTATTTT
TRBJ2-3,TRBD2,TRBV13,.,CASSRGLGTDTQYF,TGTGCCAGCAGTCGGGGACTAGGGACAGATACGCAGTATTTT
TRBJ2-1,TRBD1,TRBV19,.,CASMRDRDYNEQFF,TGTGCCAGTATGCGGGACAGGGACTACAATGAGCAGTTCTTC
TRBJ2-3,TRBD2,TRBV4-1,once,CASSQVSGGAQDTQYF,TGCGCCAGCAGCCAAGTTAGCGGGGGGGCGCAAGATACGCAGTATTTT
TRBJ1-1,.,TRBV23-1,.,CASSQSRGGCWDTEAFF,TGCGCCAGCAGTCAATCACGGGGGGGATGCTGGGACACTGAAGCTTTCTTT
TRBJ2-3,TRBD2,TRBV11-2,.,CASSAGLAGVSTDTQYF,TGTGCCAGCAGCGCCGGACTAGCGGGAGTAAGCACAGATACGCAGTATTTT
TRBJ2-1,.,TRBV29-1,.,CSVTIRGFPSEQFF,TGCAGCGTGACAATCAGGGGTTTTCCTAGTGAGCAGTTCTTC